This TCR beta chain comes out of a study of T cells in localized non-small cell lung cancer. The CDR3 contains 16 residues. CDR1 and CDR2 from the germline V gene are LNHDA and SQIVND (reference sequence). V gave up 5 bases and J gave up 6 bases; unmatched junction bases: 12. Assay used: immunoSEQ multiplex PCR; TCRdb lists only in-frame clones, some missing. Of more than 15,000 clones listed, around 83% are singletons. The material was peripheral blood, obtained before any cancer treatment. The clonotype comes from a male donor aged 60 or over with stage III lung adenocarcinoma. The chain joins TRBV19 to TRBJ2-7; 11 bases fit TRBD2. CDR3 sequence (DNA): TGTGCCAGTAGTCCTAGCGGGGGGCGGAACTGGGTCGAGCAGTACTTC. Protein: CASSPSGGRNWVEQYF.